These 5 T cell receptor beta chains were sequenced from one sample in a study of cytomegalovirus exposure and HLA in healthy donors. 60 Vbeta and 13 Jbeta primers were used in PCR. The repertoire was sequenced with immunoSEQ multiplex PCR; TCRdb's copy has only in-frame clones and lacks some. Found here are about 280,000 clones, 70% to 90% of them singletons; the top ten hold approximately 2%. The sequenced sample consisted of PBMCs. The receptors were sampled from a woman in her late teens or twenties in good health and CMV-seronegative.

The chain uses TRBV2 and TRBJ1-1; D unresolved. The V end lost 2 bases, the J end lost 2 bases, and 9 bases lay between the germline ends. The CDR3 consists of 14 residues. Germline CDR1 is SNHLY and CDR2 is FYNNEI. Written as DNA, the CDR3 is TGTGCCAGCAGTGAATCGCGGAGCAACACTGAAGCTTTCTTT. Encoded protein: CASSESRSNTEAFF.

This clone was counted a few times. The rearrangement links TRBV14 to TRBJ1-2; tentative D call: TRBD1 (5 bases). The CDR3 is made up of 13 amino acids. V was trimmed by 1 base and J by 8 bases, leaving 11 bases between them. CDR1 and CDR2 from the germline V gene are SGHDN and FVKESK. DNA of the CDR3: TGTGCCAGCAGCCAAGTTCAGGGATGGGGCTACACCTTC. It yields the protein CASSQVQGWGYTF. The full variable domain, its missing parts supplied by reference TRBV14 and TRBJ1-2, is EAGVTQFPSHSVIEKGQTVTLRCDPISGHDNLYWYRRVMGKEIKFLLHFVKESKQDESGMPNNRFLAERTGGTYSTLKVQPAELEDSGVYFCASSQVQGWGYTFGSGTRLTVV.

The chain combines TRBV4-1 with TRBJ1-1; 11 bases line up with TRBD1. This CDR3 has 14 amino acids. The V segment lost 4 bases and the J segment 5 bases; nucleotides outside the gene matches: 3. Looked up from germline, CDR1 is MGHRA and CDR2 is YSYEKL. The CDR3 is CASSRGTGGTEAFF. The CDR3 bases are TGCGCCAGCAGCCGAGGGACAGGGGGAACTGAAGCTTTCTTT.

V and J are TRBV14 and TRBJ2-1, with 11 bases fitting TRBD2. V gave up 5 bases and J gave up 10 bases; unmatched junction bases: 1. CDR3 length equals 12 residues. Per germline, CDR1 SGHDN and CDR2 FVKESK. The DNA of the CDR3 is TGTGCCAGCAGCTCTAGCGGGGGGGAGCAGTTCTTC. As protein: CASSSSGGEQFF.

The chain employs TRBV7-8 and TRBJ2-7; D gene uncertain. The germline CDR1 and CDR2 sequences are SGHVS and FQNEAQ. The CDR3 has 15 amino acids. The germline V and J ends were trimmed by 5 bases and 3 bases, with 17 bases remaining between them. The CDR3 coding sequence is TGTGCCAGCAGCCCCCCCGCCCTAGTTCTCTACGAGCAGTACTTC. Translated: CASSPPALVLYEQYF.